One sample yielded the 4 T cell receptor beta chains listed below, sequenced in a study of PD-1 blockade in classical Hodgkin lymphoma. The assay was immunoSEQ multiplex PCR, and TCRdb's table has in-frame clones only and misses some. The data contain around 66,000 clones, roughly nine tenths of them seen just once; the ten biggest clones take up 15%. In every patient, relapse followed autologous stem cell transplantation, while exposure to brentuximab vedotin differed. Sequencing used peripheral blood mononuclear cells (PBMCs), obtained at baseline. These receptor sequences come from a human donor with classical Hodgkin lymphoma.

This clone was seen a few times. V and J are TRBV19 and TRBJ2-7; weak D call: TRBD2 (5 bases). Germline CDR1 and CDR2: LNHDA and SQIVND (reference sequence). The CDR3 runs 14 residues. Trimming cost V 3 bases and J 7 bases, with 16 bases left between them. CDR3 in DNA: TGTGCCAGTAGTATTCGCCAAGGGAGCATTGAGCAGTACTTC. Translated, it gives CASSIRQGSIEQYF.

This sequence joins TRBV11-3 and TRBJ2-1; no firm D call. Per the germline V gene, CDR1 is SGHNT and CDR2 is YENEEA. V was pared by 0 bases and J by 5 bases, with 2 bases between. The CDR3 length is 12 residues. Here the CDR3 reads CASSLDHNEQFF. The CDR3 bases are TGTGCCAGCAGCTTAGATCACAATGAGCAGTTCTTC.

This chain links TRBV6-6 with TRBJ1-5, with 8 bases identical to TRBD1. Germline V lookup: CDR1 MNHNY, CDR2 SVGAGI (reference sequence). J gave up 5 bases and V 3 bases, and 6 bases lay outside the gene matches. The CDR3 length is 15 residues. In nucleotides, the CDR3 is TGTGCCAGCAGTTATTCCCAGGGGGCCTATCAGCCCCAGCATTTT. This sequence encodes CASSYSQGAYQPQHF.

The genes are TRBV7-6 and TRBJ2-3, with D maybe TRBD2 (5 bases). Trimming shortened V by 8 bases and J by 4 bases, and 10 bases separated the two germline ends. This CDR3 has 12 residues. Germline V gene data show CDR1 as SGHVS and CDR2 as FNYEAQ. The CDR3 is CASGLNADTQYF. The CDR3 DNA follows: TGTGCCAGCGGACTGAACGCAGATACGCAGTATTTT.